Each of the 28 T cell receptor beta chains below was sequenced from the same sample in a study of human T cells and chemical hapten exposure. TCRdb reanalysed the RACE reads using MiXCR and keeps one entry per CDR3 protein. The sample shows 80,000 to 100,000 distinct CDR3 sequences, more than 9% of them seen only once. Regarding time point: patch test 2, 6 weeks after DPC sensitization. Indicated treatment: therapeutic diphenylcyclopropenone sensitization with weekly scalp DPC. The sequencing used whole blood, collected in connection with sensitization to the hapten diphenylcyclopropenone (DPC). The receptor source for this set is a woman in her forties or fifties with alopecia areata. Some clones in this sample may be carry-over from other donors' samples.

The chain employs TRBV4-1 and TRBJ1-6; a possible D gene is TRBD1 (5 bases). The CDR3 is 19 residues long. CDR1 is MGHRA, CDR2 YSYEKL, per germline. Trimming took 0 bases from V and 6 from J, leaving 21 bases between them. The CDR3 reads CASSQEYIDFEGPNSPLHF. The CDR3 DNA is TGCGCCAGCAGCCAAGAGTATATCGATTTTGAGGGGCCTAATTCACCCCTCCACTTT.

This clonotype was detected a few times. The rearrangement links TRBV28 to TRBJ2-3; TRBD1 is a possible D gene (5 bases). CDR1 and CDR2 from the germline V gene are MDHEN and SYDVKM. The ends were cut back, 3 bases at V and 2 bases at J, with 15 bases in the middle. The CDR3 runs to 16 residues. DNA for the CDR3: TGTGCCAGCAGTTTGTATAAGGGGCTTCACACAGATACGCAGTATTTT. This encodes CASSLYKGLHTDTQYF.

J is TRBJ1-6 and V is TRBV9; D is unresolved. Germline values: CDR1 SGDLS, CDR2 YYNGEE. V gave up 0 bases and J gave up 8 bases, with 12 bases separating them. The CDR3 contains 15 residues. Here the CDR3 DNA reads TGTGCCAGCAGCGTAGTGATGACTGCTGATTCACCCCTCCACTTT. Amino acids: CASSVVMTADSPLHF.

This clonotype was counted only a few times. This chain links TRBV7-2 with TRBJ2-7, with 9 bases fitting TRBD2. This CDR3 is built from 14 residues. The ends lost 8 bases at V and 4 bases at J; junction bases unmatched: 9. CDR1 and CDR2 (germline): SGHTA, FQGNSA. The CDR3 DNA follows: TGTGCCAGCGAGGTGACTAGCGGATTTTACGAGCAGTACTTC. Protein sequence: CASEVTSGFYEQYF.

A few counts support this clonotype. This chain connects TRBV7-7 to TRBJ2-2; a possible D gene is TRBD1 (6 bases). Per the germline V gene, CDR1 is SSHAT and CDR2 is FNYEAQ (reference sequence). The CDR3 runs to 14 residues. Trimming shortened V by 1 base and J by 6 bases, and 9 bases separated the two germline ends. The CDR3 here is CASSLDAGAGELFF. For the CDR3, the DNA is TGTGCCAGCAGCTTAGACGCAGGGGCCGGGGAGCTGTTTTTT.

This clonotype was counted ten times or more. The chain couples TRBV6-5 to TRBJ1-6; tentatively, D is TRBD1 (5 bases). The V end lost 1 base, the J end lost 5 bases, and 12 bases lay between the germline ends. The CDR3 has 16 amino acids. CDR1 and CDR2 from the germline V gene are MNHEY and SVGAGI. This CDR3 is CASSYYPTVNNSPLHF. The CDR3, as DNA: TGTGCCAGCAGTTACTATCCGACAGTTAATAATTCACCCCTCCACTTT.

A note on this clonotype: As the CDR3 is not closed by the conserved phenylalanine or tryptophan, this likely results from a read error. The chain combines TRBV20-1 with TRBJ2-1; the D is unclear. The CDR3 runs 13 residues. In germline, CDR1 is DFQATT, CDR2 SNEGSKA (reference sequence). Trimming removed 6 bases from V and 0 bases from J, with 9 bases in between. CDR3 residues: CSAADTSYNEQFI. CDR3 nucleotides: TGCAGTGCCGCAGACACCTCCTACAATGAGCAGTTCATC.

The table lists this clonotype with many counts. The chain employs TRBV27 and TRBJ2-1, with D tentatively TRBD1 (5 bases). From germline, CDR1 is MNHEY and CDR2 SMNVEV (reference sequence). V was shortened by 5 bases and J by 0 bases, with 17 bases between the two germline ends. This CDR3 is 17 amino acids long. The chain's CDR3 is CASSLARGRSSYNEQFF. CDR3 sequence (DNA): TGTGCCAGCAGTCTGGCTAGGGGAAGAAGCTCCTACAATGAGCAGTTCTTC.

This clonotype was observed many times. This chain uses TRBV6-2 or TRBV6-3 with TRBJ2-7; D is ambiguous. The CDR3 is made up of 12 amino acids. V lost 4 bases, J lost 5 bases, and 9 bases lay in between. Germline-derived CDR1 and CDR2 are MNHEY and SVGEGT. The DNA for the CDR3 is TGTGCCAGCAGTTTATGGTGGGACGAGCAGTACTTC. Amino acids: CASSLWWDEQYF.

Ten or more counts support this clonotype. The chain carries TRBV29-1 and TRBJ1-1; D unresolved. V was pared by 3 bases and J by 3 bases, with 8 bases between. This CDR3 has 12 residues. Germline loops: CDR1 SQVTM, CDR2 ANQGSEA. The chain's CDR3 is CSVDRADTEAFF. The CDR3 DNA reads TGCAGCGTTGATAGGGCGGACACTGAAGCTTTCTTT.

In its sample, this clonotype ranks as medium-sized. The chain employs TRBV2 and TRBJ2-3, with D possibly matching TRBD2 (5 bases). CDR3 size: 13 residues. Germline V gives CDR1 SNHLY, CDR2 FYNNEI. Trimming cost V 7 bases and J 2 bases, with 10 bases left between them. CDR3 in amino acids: CASNSVFTDTQYF. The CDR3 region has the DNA TGTGCCAGCAATAGCGTTTTCACAGATACGCAGTATTTT.

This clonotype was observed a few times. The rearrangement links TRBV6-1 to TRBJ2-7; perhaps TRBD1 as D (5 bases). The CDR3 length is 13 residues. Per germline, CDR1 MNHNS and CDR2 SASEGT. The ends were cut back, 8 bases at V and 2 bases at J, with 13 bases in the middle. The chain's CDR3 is CASRKDTPYEQYF. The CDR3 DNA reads TGTGCCAGCCGCAAGGACACCCCCTACGAGCAGTACTTC.

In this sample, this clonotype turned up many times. The DNA for the CDR3 is TGTGCCTGGAGTCCCGTATATTCAGGGTCTCGAGGCAATCAGCCCCAGCATTTT. Translating it yields CAWSPVYSGSRGNQPQHF. The genes are TRBV30 and TRBJ1-5; D is perhaps TRBD1 (5 bases). Trimming took off 2 bases at V and 2 bases at J, with 22 bases between the two ends. This CDR3 has 18 residues. Per the germline V gene, CDR1 is GTSNPN and CDR2 is SVGIG (reference sequence).

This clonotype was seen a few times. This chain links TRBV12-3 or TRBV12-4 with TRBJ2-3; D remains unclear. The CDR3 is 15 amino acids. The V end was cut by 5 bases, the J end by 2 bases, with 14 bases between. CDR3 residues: CASSLRVINTDTQYF. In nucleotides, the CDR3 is TGTGCCAGCAGTCTCCGGGTCATCAACACAGATACGCAGTATTTT.

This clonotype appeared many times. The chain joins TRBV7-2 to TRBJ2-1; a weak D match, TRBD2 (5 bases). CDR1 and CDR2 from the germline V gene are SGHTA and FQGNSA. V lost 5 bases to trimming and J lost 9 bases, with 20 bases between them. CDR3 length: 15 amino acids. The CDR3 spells CASSTQPTRLGEQFF. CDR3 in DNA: TGTGCCAGCAGCACCCAACCCACTAGATTGGGTGAGCAGTTCTTC.

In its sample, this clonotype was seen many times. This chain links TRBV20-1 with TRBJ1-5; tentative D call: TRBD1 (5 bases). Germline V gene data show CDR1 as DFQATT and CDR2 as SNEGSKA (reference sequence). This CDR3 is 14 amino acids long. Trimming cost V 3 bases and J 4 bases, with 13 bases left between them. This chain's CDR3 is CSARSSRANQPQHF. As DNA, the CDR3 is TGCAGTGCTAGGAGTAGCAGGGCAAATCAGCCCCAGCATTTT.

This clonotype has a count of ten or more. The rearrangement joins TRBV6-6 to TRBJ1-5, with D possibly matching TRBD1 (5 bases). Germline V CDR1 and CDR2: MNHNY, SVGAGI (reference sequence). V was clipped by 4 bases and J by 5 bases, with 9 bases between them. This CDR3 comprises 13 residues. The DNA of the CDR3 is TGTGCCAGCAGTTGGGACGGAGATCAGCCCCAGCATTTT. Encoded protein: CASSWDGDQPQHF.

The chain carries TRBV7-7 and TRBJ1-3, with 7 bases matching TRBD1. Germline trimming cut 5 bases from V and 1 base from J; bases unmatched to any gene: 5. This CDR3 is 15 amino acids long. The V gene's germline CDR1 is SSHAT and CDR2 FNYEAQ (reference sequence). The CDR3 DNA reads TGTGCCAGCAGCGAAGGGACAGCGTCTGGAAACACCATATATTTT. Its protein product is CASSEGTASGNTIYF.

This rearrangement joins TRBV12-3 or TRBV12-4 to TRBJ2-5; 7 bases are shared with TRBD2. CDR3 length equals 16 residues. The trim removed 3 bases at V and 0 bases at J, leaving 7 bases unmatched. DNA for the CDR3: TGTGCCAGCAGTTTTGGGGCGGGAGTGTACCAAGAGACCCAGTACTTC. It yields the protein CASSFGAGVYQETQYF.

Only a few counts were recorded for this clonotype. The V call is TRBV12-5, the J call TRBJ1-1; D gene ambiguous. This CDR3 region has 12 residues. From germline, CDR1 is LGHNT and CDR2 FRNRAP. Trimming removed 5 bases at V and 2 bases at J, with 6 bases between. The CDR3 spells CASGLANTEAFF. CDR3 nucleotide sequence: TGTGCTAGTGGTCTGGCAAACACTGAAGCTTTCTTT. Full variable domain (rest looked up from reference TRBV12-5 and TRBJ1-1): DARVTQTPRHKVTEMGQEVTMRCQPILGHNTVFWYRQTMMQGLELLAYFRNRAPLDDSGMPKDRFSAEMPDATLATLKIQPSEPRDSAVYFCASGLANTEAFFGQGTRLTVV.

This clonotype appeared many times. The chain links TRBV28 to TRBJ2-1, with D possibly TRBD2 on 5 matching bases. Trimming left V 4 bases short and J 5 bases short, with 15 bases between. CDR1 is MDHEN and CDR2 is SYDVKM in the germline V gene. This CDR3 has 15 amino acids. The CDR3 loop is CASSSAGGPNNEQFF. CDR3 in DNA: TGTGCCAGCAGTTCCGCGGGCGGACCAAACAATGAGCAGTTCTTC. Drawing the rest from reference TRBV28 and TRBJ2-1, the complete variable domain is DVKVTQSSRYLVKRTGEKVFLECVQDMDHENMFWYRQDPGLGLRLIYFSYDVKMKEKGDIPEGYSVSREKKERFSLILESASTNQTSMYLCASSSAGGPNNEQFFGPGTRLTVL.

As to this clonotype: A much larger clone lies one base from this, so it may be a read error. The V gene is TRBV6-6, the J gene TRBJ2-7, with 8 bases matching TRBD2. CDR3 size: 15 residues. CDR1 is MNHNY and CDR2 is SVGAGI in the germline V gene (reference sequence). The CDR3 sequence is CASSYKLADSYKQYF. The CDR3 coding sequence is TGTGCCAGCAGTTATAAACTAGCGGATTCCTACAAGCAGTACTTC.

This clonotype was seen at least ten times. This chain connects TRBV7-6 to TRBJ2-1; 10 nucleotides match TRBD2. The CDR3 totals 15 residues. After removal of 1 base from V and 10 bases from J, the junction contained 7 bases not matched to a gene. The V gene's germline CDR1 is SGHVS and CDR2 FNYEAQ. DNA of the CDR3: TGTGCCAGCAGCTTAGGTTCTAGCGGGAGTGGCGAGCAGTTCTTC. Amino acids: CASSLGSSGSGEQFF.

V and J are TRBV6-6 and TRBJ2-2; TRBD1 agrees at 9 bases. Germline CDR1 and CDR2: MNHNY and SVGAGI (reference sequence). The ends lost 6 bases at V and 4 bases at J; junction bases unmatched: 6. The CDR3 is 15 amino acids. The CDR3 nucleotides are TGTGCCAGCAGCCGGAGACAGGGGGGCACCGGGGAGCTGTTTTTT. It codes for CASSRRQGGTGELFF.

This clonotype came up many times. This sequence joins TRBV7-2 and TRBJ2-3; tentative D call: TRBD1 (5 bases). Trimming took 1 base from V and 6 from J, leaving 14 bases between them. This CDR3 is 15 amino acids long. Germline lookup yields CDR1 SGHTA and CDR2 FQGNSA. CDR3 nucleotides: TGTGCCAGCAGCTTAGAGGGGCGATCCTGGGATACGCAGTATTTT. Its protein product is CASSLEGRSWDTQYF.

The CDR3 loop is CASSYPPRGGTDTQYF. CDR3 DNA: TGTGCCAGCAGTTACCCCCCCAGGGGCGGCACAGATACGCAGTATTTT. The V and J genes are TRBV6-6 and TRBJ2-3; the D gene is possibly TRBD1 (6 bases). Trimming stripped 2 bases from V and 1 base from J, with 13 bases between. The CDR3 consists of 16 residues. Germline values: CDR1 MNHNY, CDR2 SVGAGI (reference sequence).

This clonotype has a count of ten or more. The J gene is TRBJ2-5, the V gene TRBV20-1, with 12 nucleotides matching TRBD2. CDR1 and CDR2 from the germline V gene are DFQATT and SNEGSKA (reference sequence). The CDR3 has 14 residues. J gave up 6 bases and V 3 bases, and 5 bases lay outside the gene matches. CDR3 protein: CSASDTSGRKTQYF. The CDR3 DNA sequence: TGCAGTGCTAGTGACACTAGCGGGAGGAAGACCCAGTACTTC.

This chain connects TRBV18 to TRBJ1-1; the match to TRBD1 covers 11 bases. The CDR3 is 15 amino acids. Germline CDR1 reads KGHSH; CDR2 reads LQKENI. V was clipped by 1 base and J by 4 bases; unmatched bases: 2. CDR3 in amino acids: CASSPRGTGGTEAFF. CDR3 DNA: TGTGCCAGCTCACCACGGGGGACAGGGGGCACTGAAGCTTTCTTT.